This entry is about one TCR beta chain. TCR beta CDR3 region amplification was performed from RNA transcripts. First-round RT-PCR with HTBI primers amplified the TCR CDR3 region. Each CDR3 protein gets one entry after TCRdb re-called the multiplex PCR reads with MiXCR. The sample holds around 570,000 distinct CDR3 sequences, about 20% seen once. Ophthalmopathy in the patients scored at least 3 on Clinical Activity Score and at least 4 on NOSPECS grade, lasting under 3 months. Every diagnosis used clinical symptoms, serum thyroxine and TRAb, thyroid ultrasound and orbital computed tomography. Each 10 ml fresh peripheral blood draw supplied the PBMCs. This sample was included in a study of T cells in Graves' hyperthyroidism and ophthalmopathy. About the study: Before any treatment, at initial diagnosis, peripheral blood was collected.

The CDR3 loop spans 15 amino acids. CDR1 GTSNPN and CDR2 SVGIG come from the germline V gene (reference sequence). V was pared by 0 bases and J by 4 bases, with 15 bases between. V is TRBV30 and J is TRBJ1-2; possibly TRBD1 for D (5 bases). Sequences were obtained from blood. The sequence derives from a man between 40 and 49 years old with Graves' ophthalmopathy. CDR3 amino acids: CAWSVVQAGGYGYTF. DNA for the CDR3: TGTGCCTGGAGTGTAGTCCAGGCGGGGGGCTATGGCTACACCTTC.